Below are 25 T cell receptor beta chains sequenced from a single sample in a study of OX40 agonist ivuxolimab in advanced cancers. Generated by immunoSEQ multiplex PCR, the TCRdb table keeps only in-frame clones and is missing some. The sample has tens of thousands of clones; 80% to 90% are singletons. This specimen consisted of CD4+ or CD8+ T cells sorted from blood, obtained in a trial of the OX40 agonist ivuxolimab. The source is an adult with an advanced solid tumor such as melanoma, head and neck, liver or kidney cancer.

CDR3 nucleotides: TGTGCCAGCAGCTTAAGGGTAGCCCCAGATACGCAGTATTTT. The encoded protein is CASSLRVAPDTQYF. The chain uses TRBV7-2 and TRBJ2-3; D remains ambiguous. Germline CDR1 is SGHTA and CDR2 is FQGNSA. The CDR3 runs 14 residues. V shed 2 bases and J shed 4 bases, with 10 bases lying between them.

The chain joins TRBV7-3 to TRBJ2-1; D may correspond to TRBD1 or TRBD2 (5 bases each). CDR3 size: 14 residues. V was shortened by 7 bases and J by 8 bases, with 18 bases between the two germline ends. Germline values: CDR1 SGHTA, CDR2 FQGTGA. CDR3 sequence: CASTRGTGSDEQFF. In DNA, the CDR3 is TGTGCCAGCACCCGAGGGACGGGATCGGATGAGCAGTTCTTC.

Only a few counts were recorded for this clone. The genes are TRBV7-9 and TRBJ2-7; D call uncertain. The CDR3 runs to 12 residues. Trimming removed 4 bases at V and 3 bases at J, with 7 bases between. The germline V gene encodes CDR1 SEHNR and CDR2 FQNEAQ (reference sequence). The CDR3 is CASSYGYYEQYF. CDR3 coding DNA: TGTGCCAGCAGCTACGGGTACTACGAGCAGTACTTC.

The chain has TRBV5-4 and TRBJ2-7; D might be TRBD1 (6 bases). Trimming shortened V by 3 bases and J by 2 bases, and 15 bases separated the two germline ends. CDR1 and CDR2 (germline): SGHNT, YYREEE (reference sequence). This CDR3 contains 15 residues. The DNA of the CDR3 is TGTGCCAGCAGCTCGGCAGGGGCGGCGGCCTACGAGCAGTACTTC. Protein sequence: CASSSAGAAAYEQYF.

V is TRBV7-9 and J is TRBJ2-7; D uncertain. Trimming shortened V by 5 bases and J by 6 bases, and 14 bases separated the two germline ends. The CDR3 length is 13 residues. CDR1 SEHNR and CDR2 FQNEAQ come from the germline V gene (reference sequence). DNA for the CDR3: TGTGCCAGCAGCAAAGTTGGACGAGGCGAGCAGTACTTC. As protein: CASSKVGRGEQYF. Full variable domain (rest looked up from reference TRBV7-9 and TRBJ2-7): DTGVSQNPRHKITKRGQNVTFRCDPISEHNRLYWYRQTLGQGPEFLTYFQNEAQLEKSRLLSDRFSAERPKGSFSTLEIQRTEQGDSAMYLCASSKVGRGEQYFGPGTRLTVT.

The count of this clone is one. V is TRBV7-3 and J is TRBJ1-3; no reliable D call. V was cut by 5 bases and J by 4 bases, with 21 bases left in between. Germline V gives CDR1 SGHTA, CDR2 FQGTGA. The CDR3 extends over 17 amino acids. CDR3 DNA sequence: TGTGCCAGCAGCCGACCCGGTCCCACGGACGAGGGAAACACCATATATTTT. It codes for CASSRPGPTDEGNTIYF.

Comments on this clone: The sample holds other DNA sequences that translate to the same CDR3. CDR3 in amino acids: CASSPPLNTEAFF. The CDR3 DNA is TGTGCCAGCTCACCACCATTGAACACTGAAGCTTTCTTT. The rearrangement uses TRBV18 and TRBJ1-1; D gene uncertain. V lost 0 bases and J 0 bases, leaving 2 bases between the germline ends. The CDR3 extends over 13 amino acids. The germline gives CDR1 KGHSH, CDR2 LQKENI. The variable domain in full, with the rest retrieved from reference TRBV18 and TRBJ1-1, is NAGVMQNPRHLVRRRGQEARLRCSPMKGHSHVYWYRQLPEEGLKFMVYLQKENIIDESGMPKERFSAEFPKEGPSILRIQQVVRGDSAAYFCASSPPLNTEAFFGQGTRLTVV.

The V and J genes are TRBV28 and TRBJ1-1; D unclear. The CDR3 runs 18 residues. V was cut by 5 bases and J by 3 bases, with 25 bases left in between. Germline V gene lookup returns CDR1 MDHEN and CDR2 SYDVKM. The CDR3, as DNA: TGTGCCAGCAGTCCTCCGGGCACCCTAATTAGATCCGACACTGAAGCTTTCTTT. Amino acid sequence: CASSPPGTLIRSDTEAFF.

The rearrangement uses TRBV14 and TRBJ2-3, with a tentative D call TRBD1 (6 bases). This CDR3 is 16 amino acids long. V was trimmed by 3 bases and J by 0 bases, leaving 13 bases between them. CDR1 is SGHDN, CDR2 FVKESK, per germline. The CDR3 here is CASSHRSTGSTDTQYF. In nucleotides, the CDR3 is TGTGCCAGCAGCCACCGAAGTACAGGGAGCACAGATACGCAGTATTTT.

V usage is TRBV19 and J usage is TRBJ2-1, with D possibly being TRBD1 or TRBD2 (7 bases each). The CDR3 has 14 residues. The V and J ends lost 8 bases and 4 bases respectively, with 15 bases between them. The V gene's germline CDR1 is LNHDA and CDR2 SQIVND (reference sequence). The CDR3 protein is CASSAGQTYNEQFF. DNA of the CDR3: TGTGCCAGTTCAGCGGGACAGACGTACAATGAGCAGTTCTTC. Full variable domain (rest looked up from reference TRBV19 and TRBJ2-1): DGGITQSPKYLFRKEGQNVTLSCEQNLNHDAMYWYRQDPGQGLRLIYYSQIVNDFQKGDIAEGYSVSREKKESFPLTVTSAQKNPTAFYLCASSAGQTYNEQFFGPGTRLTVL.

This chain joins TRBV4-3 and TRBJ1-3; D is unclear. The length of the CDR3 is 13 residues. The V end lost 1 base, the J end lost 4 bases, and 5 bases lay between the germline ends. Germline V gene lookup returns CDR1 LGHNA and CDR2 YSLEER. The CDR3 reads CASSQVGGNTIYF. The CDR3 nucleotides read TGCGCCAGCAGCCAAGTGGGGGGAAACACCATATATTTT.

The chain carries TRBV4-3 and TRBJ2-5, with TRBD2 matching 15 bases. V was pared by 2 bases and J by 5 bases, with 3 bases of the junction left unmatched. CDR1 is LGHNA and CDR2 is YSLEER in the germline V gene. The CDR3 covers 16 residues. CDR3 sequence reads: CASSQSGTSGGETQYF. In nucleotides, the CDR3 is TGCGCCAGCAGCCAATCTGGGACTAGCGGGGGGGAGACCCAGTACTTC.

In its sample, this clone was seen a few times. CDR3 sequence (DNA): TGTGCCAGCAGCTTAGGTGGTGAGCAGTTCTTC. It yields the protein CASSLGGEQFF. This sequence joins TRBV7-3 and TRBJ2-1; D gene ambiguous. Trimming left V 2 bases short and J 9 bases short, with 5 bases between. Germline V CDR1 and CDR2: SGHTA, FQGTGA. The CDR3 totals 11 residues.

The chain links TRBV2 to TRBJ1-1; D gene unclear. Germline CDR1 SNHLY, CDR2 FYNNEI. V was cut by 8 bases and J by 5 bases, with 9 bases left in between. The CDR3 contains 11 residues. For the CDR3, the DNA is TGTGCCAGCTCGTCGAGGACTGAAGCTTTCTTT. This codes for CASSSRTEAFF.

This sequence joins TRBV10-3 and TRBJ1-1, with D hard to call. Germline loops: CDR1 ENHRY, CDR2 SYGVKD. This CDR3 contains 14 residues. The ends were cut back, 7 bases at V and 0 bases at J, with 12 bases in the middle. The CDR3: CAIKPPTLNTEAFF. The CDR3 DNA reads TGTGCCATCAAGCCCCCCACACTGAACACTGAAGCTTTCTTT.

The chain has TRBV6-4 and TRBJ2-2; D is unclear. Deletions cut 0 bases from V and 2 bases from J, with 13 bases between. CDR3 length: 17 amino acids. Germline CDR1 reads MRHNA; CDR2 reads SNTAGT. CDR3 in amino acids: CASSDSRRQHNTGELFF. The CDR3 nucleotides are TGTGCCAGCAGTGACTCGAGAAGACAACATAACACCGGGGAGCTGTTTTTT.

The chain links TRBV6-5 to TRBJ1-2, with D unresolved. The CDR3 loop spans 12 amino acids. The germline V and J ends were trimmed by 5 bases and 4 bases, with 8 bases remaining between them. CDR1 and CDR2 from the germline V gene are MNHEY and SVGAGI. The CDR3 here is CASSPGSYGYTF. DNA of the CDR3: TGTGCCAGCAGTCCGGGATCCTATGGCTACACCTTC.

This clone has only a few counts. The chain recombines TRBV27 with TRBJ2-3; TRBD2 matches 10 bases. CDR1 MNHEY and CDR2 SMNVEV come from the germline V gene (reference sequence). J was trimmed by 3 bases and V by 2 bases; bases with no gene match: 5. The CDR3 contains 16 residues. The CDR3 nucleotides are TGTGCCAGCAGTTTAGGAGCGGGGGGGCCGACAGATACGCAGTATTTT. It specifies CASSLGAGGPTDTQYF.

The chain recombines TRBV28 with TRBJ1-6; D not resolved. Trimming cost V 6 bases and J 7 bases, with 13 bases left between them. Germline loops: CDR1 MDHEN, CDR2 SYDVKM. The CDR3 spans 14 residues. CDR3 in amino acids: CASSQDPGNSPLHF. The CDR3 region has the DNA TGTGCCAGCAGCCAGGATCCGGGGAATTCACCCCTCCACTTT.

Only a few counts were recorded for this clone. The chain is built from TRBV7-8 and TRBJ1-4; 10 nucleotides match TRBD1. Per germline, CDR1 SGHVS and CDR2 FQNEAQ. V dropped 5 bases and J dropped 8; count of bases not matched to a gene: 5. The CDR3 is made up of 14 amino acids. CDR3 nucleotides: TGTGCCAGCAGCAGGGACAGGGGAGGCGAAAAACTGTTTTTT. This sequence encodes CASSRDRGGEKLFF.

The chain uses TRBV11-2 and TRBJ2-7; D gene unclear. Germline CDR1 SGHAT, CDR2 FQNNGV. This CDR3 is 13 amino acids long. V lost 0 bases and J 6 bases, leaving 9 bases between the germline ends. The CDR3 is CASSLESASEQYF. Here the CDR3 DNA reads TGTGCCAGCAGCTTAGAGTCCGCCTCCGAGCAGTACTTC.

This clone came up once. The chain links TRBV19 to TRBJ2-2; 9 nucleotides line up with TRBD1. Germline CDR1 and CDR2: LNHDA and SQIVND (reference sequence). This CDR3 region has 14 residues. V trimming: 8 bases; J trimming: 3 bases; junction bases outside the gene matches: 4. The CDR3 bases are TGTGCCAGTTCACAGGGGGCGGACACCGGGGAGCTGTTTTTT. Translated, it gives CASSQGADTGELFF.

The chain uses TRBV6-1 and TRBJ2-3; D gene unclear. This CDR3 spans 15 amino acids. Germline V CDR1 and CDR2: MNHNS, SASEGT. V lost 6 bases and J 1 base, leaving 14 bases between the germline ends. The CDR3: CASRESFLGTDTQYF. The CDR3 coding sequence is TGTGCCAGCAGAGAGTCTTTCCTAGGCACAGATACGCAGTATTTT.

The V gene is TRBV5-1, the J gene TRBJ2-5; 7 bases align to TRBD2. Germline-derived CDR1 and CDR2 are SGHRS and YFSETQ. Trimming cost V 0 bases and J 7 bases; bases outside gene matches: 6. This CDR3 region has 14 residues. The CDR3 loop reads CASSLAYREATQYF. The CDR3 nucleotides read TGCGCCAGCAGCTTGGCCTACCGGGAGGCGACCCAGTACTTC.

This chain connects TRBV9 to TRBJ2-1, with D hard to call. This CDR3 has 12 residues. Trimming cost V 4 bases and J 6 bases, with 8 bases left between them. The germline V gene has CDR1 SGDLS and CDR2 YYNGEE. CDR3 residues: CASSPRANEQFF. The CDR3 DNA sequence: TGTGCCAGCAGCCCCCGCGCCAATGAGCAGTTCTTC.